One sample yielded the 16 T cell receptor beta chains listed below, sequenced in a study of control samples from healthy donors and cancer patients. Using immunoSEQ multiplex PCR, the repertoire was profiled, and TCRdb retains in-frame clones only, with some absent. The sample contains around 140,000 clones, 80% to 95% of which appear only once. The material sequenced was blood. The receptors derive from a young man in good health.

The chain links TRBV3-1 (or the pseudogene TRBV3-2) to TRBJ1-1; a possible D gene is TRBD1 (6 bases). Germline CDR1 reads LGHDT; CDR2 reads YNNKEL (reference sequence). V was shortened by 2 bases and J by 11 bases, with 15 bases between the two germline ends. The CDR3 loop spans 13 amino acids. CDR3 sequence: CASSQQNREFAFF. CDR3 bases: TGTGCCAGCAGCCAACAGAACAGGGAGTTTGCTTTCTTT.

The chain couples TRBV19 to TRBJ1-1; the D is unclear. This CDR3 contains 14 residues. Deletions cut 6 bases from V and 2 bases from J, with 13 bases between. The V gene's germline CDR1 is LNHDA and CDR2 SQIVND (reference sequence). The CDR3 reads CASRRRRENTEAFF. The CDR3 DNA reads as TGTGCCAGTAGGCGACGGAGAGAAAACACTGAAGCTTTCTTT.

The chain links TRBV19 to TRBJ2-3, with 8 bases lining up with TRBD1. Germline V lookup: CDR1 LNHDA, CDR2 SQIVND (reference sequence). This CDR3 spans 16 amino acids. Trimming removed 5 bases from V and 5 bases from J; junction bases left unmatched: 12. This CDR3 is CASSQTTGAVGDTQYF. CDR3 nucleotide sequence: TGTGCCAGTAGTCAGACGACAGGGGCGGTGGGAGATACGCAGTATTTT.

The chain is built from TRBV5-4 and TRBJ1-1; D might be TRBD1 (6 bases). Trimming cost V 4 bases and J 4 bases, with 11 bases left between them. The germline V gene encodes CDR1 SGHNT and CDR2 YYREEE (reference sequence). This CDR3 is built from 13 residues. The CDR3 bases are TGTGCCAGCAGCGTGACAGGATCCACTGAAGCTTTCTTT. This sequence encodes CASSVTGSTEAFF. The full variable domain, its missing parts supplied by reference TRBV5-4 and TRBJ1-1, is ETGVTQSPTHLIKTRGQQVTLRCSSQSGHNTVSWYQQALGQGPQFIFQYYREEENGRGNFPPRFSGLQFPNYSSELNVNALELDDSALYLCASSVTGSTEAFFGQGTRLTVV.

The rearrangement uses TRBV30 and TRBJ1-1; 10 nucleotides match TRBD1. V dropped 5 bases and J dropped 6; count of bases not matched to a gene: 6. Germline CDR1 reads GTSNPN; CDR2 reads SVGIG (reference sequence). The CDR3 covers 13 residues. The CDR3 region is CAWGTGDRAEAFF. DNA of the CDR3: TGTGCCTGGGGGACAGGGGATAGGGCTGAAGCTTTCTTT.

The chain's CDR3 is CAWNTPGNTPTDTQYF. CDR3 nucleotides: TGTGCCTGGAATACCCCCGGGAATACCCCCACAGATACGCAGTATTTT. The chain joins TRBV30 to TRBJ2-3, with D perhaps TRBD2 (5 bases). The V and J ends lost 4 bases and 2 bases respectively, with 19 bases between them. Germline V gives CDR1 GTSNPN, CDR2 SVGIG (reference sequence). The CDR3 runs 16 residues.

The chain links TRBV7-8 to TRBJ2-3, with D unresolved. V lost 5 bases, J lost 2 bases, and 5 bases lay in between. CDR3 length equals 12 residues. Germline values: CDR1 SGHVS, CDR2 FQNEAQ. CDR3 nucleotide sequence: TGTGCCAGCAGCGACCTCACAGATACGCAGTATTTT. It is translated as CASSDLTDTQYF.

This chain uses TRBV7-2 with TRBJ1-6; tentatively, D is TRBD1 (5 bases). The CDR3 spans 15 residues. The V gene's germline CDR1 is SGHTA and CDR2 FQGNSA. V lost 2 bases to trimming and J lost 4 bases, with 9 bases between them. The chain's CDR3 is CASSLRQPYNSPLHF. Written as DNA, the CDR3 is TGTGCCAGCAGCTTAAGACAGCCATATAATTCACCCCTCCACTTT.

V is TRBV7-9 and J is TRBJ2-1; perhaps TRBD2 as D (7 bases). Per germline, CDR1 SEHNR and CDR2 FQNEAQ (reference sequence). The CDR3 loop spans 16 amino acids. Trimming took 1 base from V and 7 from J, leaving 17 bases between them. CDR3 bases: TGTGCCAGCAGCTTAGTGGAGCGGGGAAGGGGGAATGAGCAGTTCTTC. Its translation is CASSLVERGRGNEQFF.

This chain links TRBV9 with TRBJ2-1; possible D gene TRBD1, 6 bases. The V and J ends lost 0 bases and 6 bases respectively, with 10 bases between them. This CDR3 region has 14 residues. CDR1 and CDR2 (germline): SGDLS, YYNGEE. CDR3: CASSVGDTRNEQFF. CDR3 nucleotides: TGTGCCAGCAGCGTAGGGGACACCCGCAATGAGCAGTTCTTC.

The V call is TRBV28, the J call TRBJ1-6, with D unclear. The ends were cut back, 6 bases at V and 7 bases at J, with 10 bases in the middle. The CDR3 is made up of 13 amino acids. From germline, CDR1 is MDHEN and CDR2 SYDVKM. The DNA for the CDR3 is TGTGCCAGCAGAGACCTTAAGAATTCACCCCTCCACTTT. Translation: CASRDLKNSPLHF.

The gene calls are TRBV9 and TRBJ2-2; no firm D call. Trimming shortened V by 0 bases and J by 1 base, and 19 bases separated the two germline ends. CDR3 size: 19 residues. From germline, CDR1 is SGDLS and CDR2 YYNGEE. The DNA for the CDR3 is TGTGCCAGCAGCGTAGCGACCCAGACTCGCTCTGTGAACACCGGGGAGCTGTTTTTT. The encoded protein is CASSVATQTRSVNTGELFF. Full variable domain (rest looked up from reference TRBV9 and TRBJ2-2): DSGVTQTPKHLITATGQRVTLRCSPRSGDLSVYWYQQSLDQGLQFLIQYYNGEERAKGNILERFSAQQFPDLHSELNLSSLELGDSALYFCASSVATQTRSVNTGELFFGEGSRLTVL.

The count of this clone is one. The V and J genes are TRBV30 and TRBJ1-1, with D possibly being TRBD1 (5 bases). CDR1 and CDR2 (germline): GTSNPN, SVGIG (reference sequence). This CDR3 region has 15 residues. The ends were cut back, 1 base at V and 4 bases at J, with 16 bases in the middle. CDR3 region: CAWSEVGVRGTEAFF. Here the CDR3 DNA reads TGTGCCTGGAGTGAGGTGGGGGTCCGGGGCACTGAAGCTTTCTTT. Full variable domain (remainder filled in from reference TRBV30 and TRBJ1-1): SQTIHQWPATLVQPVGSPLSLECTVEGTSNPNLYWYRQAAGRGLQLLFYSVGIGQISSEVPQNLSASRPQDRQFILSSKKLLLSDSGFYLCAWSEVGVRGTEAFFGQGTRLTVV.

This chain connects TRBV6-5 to TRBJ1-1; the D gene is possibly TRBD1 (5 bases). From germline, CDR1 is MNHEY and CDR2 SVGAGI. V lost 7 bases to trimming and J lost 4 bases, with 7 bases between them. CDR3 size: 11 residues. The CDR3 spells CASMRGTEAFF. CDR3 bases: TGTGCCAGCATGAGGGGCACTGAAGCTTTCTTT.

V gene TRBV5-1 combines with J gene TRBJ2-7, with 9 nucleotides matching TRBD1. The length of the CDR3 is 15 residues. V dropped 0 bases and J dropped 6; count of bases not matched to a gene: 7. CDR1 and CDR2 (germline): SGHRS, YFSETQ. CDR3 DNA sequence: TGCGCCAGCAGCTTGGATGGACAGGGGATCCGCGAGCAGTACTTC. It codes for CASSLDGQGIREQYF.

The chain has TRBV9 and TRBJ2-3; 8 positions agree with TRBD1. The CDR3 is made up of 16 amino acids. J gave up 0 bases and V 4 bases, and 7 bases lay outside the gene matches. Germline V lookup: CDR1 SGDLS, CDR2 YYNGEE. The chain's CDR3 is CASSPQGAVSTDTQYF. Written as DNA, the CDR3 is TGTGCCAGCAGCCCCCAGGGGGCGGTTAGCACAGATACGCAGTATTTT.